This T cell receptor (beta chain) was identified during a study of cytomegalovirus exposure and HLA in healthy donors. PCR primers comprised 60 Vbeta and 13 Jbeta primers. Produced via immunoSEQ multiplex PCR; TCRdb's table is partial and in-frame only. The sample carries around 170,000 clones, roughly 78% recorded once. Sequencing input: PBMCs. The TCR was taken from a woman between 50 and 59 years old in good health and CMV-seropositive.

Here the CDR3 DNA reads TGTGCCAGCAGTTACGGAGGGGGCTTCGATCAGCCCCAGCATTTT. It codes for CASSYGGGFDQPQHF. J is TRBJ1-5 and V is TRBV6-5, with 7 bases fitting TRBD1. Germline V gene data show CDR1 as MNHEY and CDR2 as SVGAGI. V was clipped by 2 bases and J by 5 bases; unmatched bases: 6. The CDR3 runs to 15 residues.